These 11 T cell receptor beta chains were all obtained from the same sample, sequenced in a study of T-cell memory formation after mild COVID-19. TCRdb reanalysed the 5' RACE reads using MiXCR and keeps one entry per CDR3 protein. The profile shows roughly 510,000 distinct CDR3 sequences, roughly 17% of them singletons. The specimen sequenced was PBMCs or a T cell subset sorted from them (not recorded which). The receptors derive from an adult woman who had mild COVID-19 (a few samples of this study predate the infection). Cell type and time point are not known.

This clonotype has only one observation. V is TRBV10-3 and J is TRBJ2-7; perhaps TRBD1 as D (6 bases). V was pared by 6 bases and J by 0 bases, with 12 bases between. CDR1 is ENHRY and CDR2 is SYGVKD in the germline V gene. There are 14 residues in the CDR3. CDR3 residues: CAIRRTDSSYEQYF. As DNA, the CDR3 is TGTGCCATCAGGCGGACAGATTCCTCCTACGAGCAGTACTTC.

The chain couples TRBV20-1 to TRBJ2-2; D call uncertain. CDR3 length: 14 amino acids. Looked up from germline, CDR1 is DFQATT and CDR2 is SNEGSKA (reference sequence). Deletions cut 0 bases from V and 1 base from J, with 6 bases between. This chain's CDR3 is CSARDFGNTGELFF. The CDR3, as DNA: TGCAGTGCTAGAGATTTTGGGAACACCGGGGAGCTGTTTTTT.

In its sample, this clonotype was seen a few times. This chain joins TRBV20-1 and TRBJ2-1, with 8 bases aligning to TRBD2. This CDR3 is built from 16 residues. Germline CDR1 DFQATT, CDR2 SNEGSKA (reference sequence). V shed 6 bases, J shed 8 bases, and the junction held 18 bases outside the gene matches. The CDR3 nucleotides are TGCAGTGCACCTAGGGCTCCGGGACTAGATTTCCATGAGCAGTTCTTC. Its protein is CSAPRAPGLDFHEQFF.

The V gene is TRBV5-4, the J gene TRBJ2-3, with TRBD2 as a possible D gene (5 bases). The germline V gene has CDR1 SGHNT and CDR2 YYREEE (reference sequence). Trimming took off 0 bases at V and 6 bases at J, with 11 bases between the two ends. The length of the CDR3 is 14 residues. CDR3 nucleotide sequence: TGTGCCAGCAGCTTGGCCGGGAAGGTGGATACGCAGTATTTT. Its protein is CASSLAGKVDTQYF. Based on the CDR3 plus reference TRBV5-4 and TRBJ2-3, the full variable domain is ETGVTQSPTHLIKTRGQQVTLRCSSQSGHNTVSWYQQALGQGPQFIFQYYREEENGRGNFPPRFSGLQFPNYSSELNVNALELDDSALYLCASSLAGKVDTQYFGPGTRLTVL.

The V and J genes are TRBV6-6 and TRBJ2-7, with unresolved D. V lost 8 bases and J 7 bases, leaving 15 bases between the germline ends. This CDR3 spans 12 amino acids. Germline CDR1 MNHNY, CDR2 SVGAGI (reference sequence). The CDR3 sequence: CASRPDFREQYF. CDR3 sequence (DNA): TGTGCCAGCCGCCCTGACTTCCGGGAGCAGTACTTC.

The CDR3, as DNA: TGTGCCAGCAGCGTCCGGACGGGAGACACCGGGGAGCTGTTTTTT. Its translation is CASSVRTGDTGELFF. The chain recombines TRBV9 with TRBJ2-2; D is perhaps TRBD2 (6 bases). CDR1 is SGDLS and CDR2 is YYNGEE in the germline V gene. V gave up 2 bases and J gave up 3 bases, with 11 bases separating them. CDR3 length equals 15 residues.

This clonotype was seen a handful of times. The J gene is TRBJ2-7, the V gene TRBV11-3; D possibly corresponds to TRBD2 (5 bases). The germline V gene has CDR1 SGHNT and CDR2 YENEEA. The CDR3 is made up of 12 amino acids. Trimming took off 7 bases at V and 5 bases at J, with 12 bases between the two ends. The CDR3 spells CASTRRDDEQYF. As DNA, the CDR3 is TGTGCCAGCACCCGTCGGGATGACGAGCAGTACTTC.

This clonotype has just one count. V gene TRBV4-2 combines with J gene TRBJ2-2; 7 bases line up with TRBD2. V lost 0 bases and J lost 5; bases outside the gene matches: 9. Germline CDR1 is LGHNA and CDR2 is YNFKEQ. The CDR3 runs 17 residues. CDR3 coding DNA: TGTGCCAGCAGCCAAGACCCTAGCGGAGGTGGGACCGGGGAGCTGTTTTTT. Protein sequence: CASSQDPSGGGTGELFF.

This clonotype appeared a few times. The chain's CDR3 is CATSDLGQGPNTGELFF. In nucleotides, the CDR3 is TGTGCCACCAGTGATTTGGGACAGGGGCCGAACACCGGGGAGCTGTTTTTT. The gene calls are TRBV24-1 and TRBJ2-2; 9 bases align to TRBD1. Germline V gives CDR1 KGHDR, CDR2 SFDVKD. The J segment lost 0 bases and the V segment lost 0 bases, leaving 1 base of the junction unmatched. The length of the CDR3 is 17 residues.

The gene calls are TRBV10-3 and TRBJ2-3, with D maybe TRBD1 (5 bases). Trimming removed 6 bases from V and 2 bases from J, with 9 bases in between. The germline V gene has CDR1 ENHRY and CDR2 SYGVKD. The CDR3 totals 13 residues. The CDR3 sequence is CAIRLQDTDTQYF. The CDR3 coding sequence is TGTGCCATCAGATTACAGGACACAGATACGCAGTATTTT.

This sequence joins TRBV5-6 and TRBJ2-7, with D possibly TRBD2 on 6 matching bases. V was trimmed by 4 bases and J by 2 bases, leaving 19 bases between them. The CDR3 totals 16 residues. Germline CDR1 is SGHDT and CDR2 is YYEEEE. In nucleotides, the CDR3 is TGTGCCAGCAGCCCCGACGGGGGACTCGAGGCCTACGAGCAGTACTTC. This sequence encodes CASSPDGGLEAYEQYF.